The 27 T cell receptor beta chains below were found in one sample sequenced in a study of blood T cells in healthy people across ages. Primed by a sample-barcoded 5' primer and a J-beta primer mix, a second PCR proceeded for roughly 7 to 11 cycles. TCRdb re-analysed the 5' RACE reads in MiXCR, keeping a single row per CDR3 protein. The sample lists 1.5 million to 2 million distinct CDR3 sequences; 28% were seen once. The sample taken for sequencing was blood. These receptors all come from a woman aged 30 to 39 in good health.

This chain uses TRBV5-6 with TRBJ1-5; D is unclear. V was clipped by 4 bases and J by 6 bases, with 14 bases between them. Looked up from germline, CDR1 is SGHDT and CDR2 is YYEEEE. This CDR3 has 14 amino acids. CDR3 DNA: TGTGCCAGCAGCCCATGGTCCGTTATTCAGCCCCAGCATTTT. Encoded protein: CASSPWSVIQPQHF.

V is TRBV28 and J is TRBJ2-7; TRBD2 matches at 7 bases. Looked up from germline, CDR1 is MDHEN and CDR2 is SYDVKM. The CDR3 has 17 residues. V was pared by 3 bases and J by 2 bases, with 13 bases of the junction left unmatched. The CDR3 loop is CASSFVGGRGRTYEQYF. In DNA form, the CDR3 reads TGTGCCAGCAGTTTCGTGGGGGGGAGAGGACGCACCTACGAGCAGTACTTC.

This clonotype was picked up a small number of times. CDR3 DNA: TGCGCCAGCAGCCCCTCCCGACAGGGGGCCTACAATGAGCAGTTCTTC. It codes for CASSPSRQGAYNEQFF. The V gene is TRBV5-1, the J gene TRBJ2-1, with 9 bases lining up with TRBD1. V dropped 4 bases and J dropped 2; count of bases not matched to a gene: 7. Germline values: CDR1 SGHRS, CDR2 YFSETQ. This CDR3 spans 16 amino acids.

This clonotype appeared a few times. The chain is built from TRBV5-1 and TRBJ2-7; unclear D gene. V was shortened by 1 base and J by 2 bases, with 13 bases between the two germline ends. CDR1 and CDR2 (germline): SGHRS, YFSETQ. CDR3 length: 15 amino acids. DNA of the CDR3: TGCGCCAGCAGCTTGTCTGTTAATCCCACCTACGAGCAGTACTTC. It encodes CASSLSVNPTYEQYF.

Note on this clonotype: An end of the junction differs from the germline gene, which may be a read error. The gene calls are TRBV5-1 and TRBJ2-1; no reliable D call. The CDR3 covers 15 residues. CDR1 and CDR2 (germline): SGHRS, YFSETQ. DNA of the CDR3: TGCGTCAGCAGCTTGACCCTTAGCTCCTACAATGAGCAGTTCTTC. Translation: CVSSLTLSSYNEQFF.

This clonotype was seen only a few times. The chain couples TRBV6-2 or TRBV6-3 to TRBJ2-1, with TRBD2 matching over 13 bases. Germline V lookup: CDR1 MNHEY, CDR2 SVGEGT. CDR3 size: 18 residues. Germline trimming cut 8 bases from V and 1 base from J; bases unmatched to any gene: 11. The CDR3: CASANAGTSGKSYNEQFF. In DNA, the CDR3 is TGTGCCAGCGCGAATGCCGGGACTAGCGGGAAATCCTACAATGAGCAGTTCTTC.

This clonotype showed up many times. The V call is TRBV7-2, the J call TRBJ2-3; D unclear. The CDR3 is made up of 16 amino acids. The germline V gene has CDR1 SGHTA and CDR2 FQGNSA. V gave up 10 bases and J gave up 4 bases, with 24 bases separating them. In DNA, the CDR3 is TGTGCCACCGAGACGACTTTAGGTTGGGCAGCAGATACGCAGTATTTT. It translates to CATETTLGWAADTQYF.

V gene TRBV20-1 combines with J gene TRBJ1-1; 9 nucleotides align to TRBD1. Germline-derived CDR1 and CDR2 are DFQATT and SNEGSKA (reference sequence). The V segment lost 1 base and the J segment 9 bases; nucleotides outside the gene matches: 12. The CDR3 runs 15 residues. The CDR3 here is CSARVAQGQGRKAFF. As DNA, the CDR3 is TGCAGTGCTAGAGTTGCACAGGGACAGGGTCGGAAAGCTTTCTTT.

The J gene is TRBJ2-5, the V gene TRBV30; D might be TRBD1 (5 bases). Germline CDR1 and CDR2: GTSNPN and SVGIG (reference sequence). The CDR3 length is 13 residues. Trimming removed 7 bases from V and 2 bases from J, with 14 bases in between. CDR3 DNA: TGTGCCTCCCACCGGCAGGGTCAAGAGACCCAGTACTTC. Translated: CASHRQGQETQYF.

This clonotype was seen ten or more times. The chain couples TRBV29-1 to TRBJ2-1; 8 nucleotides match TRBD2. The CDR3 loop spans 15 amino acids. Germline V gene sequence: CDR1 SQVTM, CDR2 ANQGSEA. V lost 6 bases to trimming and J lost 7 bases; unmatched junction nucleotides: 14. The CDR3 is CSVDEGGGPWNEQFF. In DNA form, the CDR3 reads TGCAGCGTCGACGAGGGCGGGGGGCCCTGGAATGAGCAGTTCTTC.

This clonotype came up a few times. CDR3 nucleotides: TGTGCCAGCAGCCCGAGACAGGTCCGCTCTGGAAACACCATATATTTT. As protein: CASSPRQVRSGNTIYF. The chain uses TRBV7-2 and TRBJ1-3, with D perhaps TRBD1 (6 bases). Trimming pared 5 bases from V and 0 bases from J, leaving 14 bases between. The CDR3 spans 16 residues. Germline CDR1 and CDR2: SGHTA and FQGNSA.

The chain is built from TRBV28 and TRBJ2-7; possibly TRBD1 for D (5 bases). This CDR3 comprises 15 residues. Germline V gene sequence: CDR1 MDHEN, CDR2 SYDVKM. The V end lost 2 bases, the J end lost 2 bases, and 13 bases lay between the germline ends. The CDR3 bases are TGTGCCAGCAGTTTAGGGGCAGGGCACCCCTACGAGCAGTACTTC. Encoded protein: CASSLGAGHPYEQYF. Based on the CDR3 plus reference TRBV28 and TRBJ2-7, the full variable domain is DVKVTQSSRYLVKRTGEKVFLECVQDMDHENMFWYRQDPGLGLRLIYFSYDVKMKEKGDIPEGYSVSREKKERFSLILESASTNQTSMYLCASSLGAGHPYEQYFGPGTRLTVT.

The chain carries TRBV4-1 and TRBJ2-1; D possibly corresponds to TRBD2 (7 bases). Per germline, CDR1 MGHRA and CDR2 YSYEKL. V lost 1 base to trimming and J lost 10 bases, with 26 bases between them. This CDR3 comprises 18 residues. The CDR3 coding sequence is TGCGCCAGCAGCCAAGGCAAAGTAGAGGGGGGGCGGTCCTACGAGCAGTTCTTC. Protein sequence: CASSQGKVEGGRSYEQFF.

There are a few counts of this clonotype. The chain employs TRBV4-2 and TRBJ1-4; D is uncertain. The V end was cut by 0 bases, the J end by 8 bases, with 16 bases between. The CDR3 covers 16 residues. From germline, CDR1 is LGHNA and CDR2 YNFKEQ. CDR3 in amino acids: CASSQDKDSTREKLFF. The CDR3 DNA reads as TGTGCCAGCAGCCAAGATAAGGACTCAACAAGGGAAAAACTGTTTTTT.

The rearrangement links TRBV13 to TRBJ2-2; 9 bases match TRBD2. V was clipped by 5 bases and J by 4 bases; unmatched bases: 14. The CDR3 is 18 residues long. Per the germline V gene, CDR1 is PRHDT and CDR2 is FYEKMQ (reference sequence). The CDR3 is CASSPQLAGAAGTGELFF. CDR3 DNA: TGTGCCAGCAGCCCGCAGTTAGCGGGGGCCGCGGGCACCGGGGAGCTGTTTTTT.

This clonotype was recorded many times. The chain combines TRBV5-1 with TRBJ1-1; possibly TRBD1 for D (5 bases). Germline CDR1 SGHRS, CDR2 YFSETQ. The CDR3 extends over 12 amino acids. V lost 0 bases to trimming and J lost 6 bases, with 6 bases between them. In DNA, the CDR3 is TGCGCCAGCAGCTTGGCAGGGTCTGAAGCTTTCTTT. It codes for CASSLAGSEAFF.

This clonotype was picked up many times. Here the CDR3 DNA reads TGTGCCAGCAGCCTACGGGAGGGGGCTCCCGAGCAGTACTTC. It yields the protein CASSLREGAPEQYF. The gene calls are TRBV6-6 and TRBJ2-7; a weak D match, TRBD2 (8 bases). The CDR3 runs to 14 residues. V was shortened by 6 bases and J by 6 bases, with 18 bases between the two germline ends. Germline-derived CDR1 and CDR2 are MNHNY and SVGAGI (reference sequence).

This clonotype was detected a few times. The chain uses TRBV7-6 and TRBJ2-5, with D possibly TRBD1 on 6 matching bases. V was clipped by 8 bases and J by 5 bases, with 12 bases between them. Germline V lookup: CDR1 SGHVS, CDR2 FNYEAQ. The CDR3 is 12 residues long. CDR3 DNA: TGTGCCAGCGGCAGGGGAGCCGAGACCCAGTACTTC. Encoded protein: CASGRGAETQYF. Drawing the rest from reference TRBV7-6 and TRBJ2-5, the complete variable domain is GAGVSQSPRYKVTKRGQDVALRCDPISGHVSLYWYRQALGQGPEFLTYFNYEAQQDKSGLPNDRFSAERPEGSISTLTIQRTEQRDSAMYRCASGRGAETQYFGPGTRLLVL.

This clonotype was counted ten times or more. The gene calls are TRBV7-2 and TRBJ2-1, with 13 positions matching TRBD2. Trimming cost V 6 bases and J 7 bases; bases outside gene matches: 6. This CDR3 comprises 15 residues. CDR1 and CDR2 from the germline V gene are SGHTA and FQGNSA. The CDR3 region is CASRRGLAGDNEQFF. CDR3 coding DNA: TGTGCCAGCAGACGAGGACTAGCGGGAGATAATGAGCAGTTCTTC.

The rearrangement links TRBV20-1 to TRBJ2-7; 9 bases map to TRBD1. This CDR3 spans 12 amino acids. CDR1 is DFQATT and CDR2 is SNEGSKA in the germline V gene (reference sequence). The CDR3 DNA reads as TGCAGCTCACAGGGGGCGAAGTACGAGCAGTACTTC. Translating it yields CSSQGAKYEQYF.

This CDR3 is CASSGQPGPRTEAFF. The CDR3 nucleotides read TGTGCCAGCAGTGGGCAACCGGGGCCGCGGACTGAAGCTTTCTTT. This sequence joins TRBV2 and TRBJ1-1, with D possibly TRBD1 on 5 matching bases. The CDR3 is 15 residues long. Germline V gene lookup returns CDR1 SNHLY and CDR2 FYNNEI. Trimming took off 4 bases at V and 5 bases at J, with 17 bases between the two ends.

About this clonotype itself: Mismatch with germline at one junction end may stem from a read error. V and J are TRBV7-2 and TRBJ2-3; TRBD2 aligns across 8 bases. Germline values: CDR1 SGHTA, CDR2 FQGNSA. This CDR3 is 13 amino acids long. The DNA of the CDR3 is TGTGCCAGCAGCTCAGCGGGAGTAGATACGCCGTATTTT. It specifies CASSSAGVDTPYF. The full variable domain, rest sourced from reference TRBV7-2 and TRBJ2-3, is GAGVSQSPSNKVTEKGKDVELRCDPISGHTALYWYRQSLGQGLEFLIYFQGNSAPDKSGLPSDRFSAERTGGSVSTLTIQRTQQEDSAVYLCASSSAGVDTPYFGPGTRLTVL.

This clonotype was counted many times. The rearrangement links TRBV7-2 to TRBJ1-6; 7 bases map to TRBD1. Germline CDR1 SGHTA, CDR2 FQGNSA. V shed 7 bases, J shed 7 bases, and the junction held 7 bases outside the gene matches. This CDR3 spans 14 amino acids. CDR3 residues: CASKHGTANSPLHF. CDR3 sequence (DNA): TGTGCCAGCAAACACGGGACAGCGAATTCACCCCTCCACTTT.

The chain joins TRBV20-1 to TRBJ1-6, with a weak D call TRBD1 (5 bases). CDR1 is DFQATT, CDR2 SNEGSKA, per germline (reference sequence). This CDR3 has 13 amino acids. Trimming took off 3 bases at V and 10 bases at J, with 13 bases between the two ends. CDR3 bases: TGCAGTGCTAGTCGGACCCGGGACTCACCCCTCCACTTT. Its translation is CSASRTRDSPLHF.

This clonotype was observed a handful of times. This chain joins TRBV7-2 and TRBJ1-2; D is perhaps TRBD1 (5 bases). Between the trimmed V and J ends, which lost 5 bases and 2 bases, there was a span of 9 bases. From germline, CDR1 is SGHTA and CDR2 FQGNSA. This CDR3 comprises 13 residues. The CDR3 loop reads CASSMEGNYGYTF. The CDR3 DNA sequence: TGTGCCAGCAGCATGGAGGGGAACTATGGCTACACCTTC. Full variable domain (rest looked up from reference TRBV7-2 and TRBJ1-2): GAGVSQSPSNKVTEKGKDVELRCDPISGHTALYWYRQSLGQGLEFLIYFQGNSAPDKSGLPSDRFSAERTGGSVSTLTIQRTQQEDSAVYLCASSMEGNYGYTFGSGTRLTVV.

J is TRBJ2-1 and V is TRBV4-3; 7 bases align to TRBD2. J gave up 2 bases and V 0 bases, and 7 bases lay outside the gene matches. CDR3 length equals 17 residues. Per the germline V gene, CDR1 is LGHNA and CDR2 is YSLEER. CDR3 DNA: TGCGCCAGCAGCCAAGATTTTTCGGGGGGTGCCTACAATGAGCAGTTCTTC. Its translation is CASSQDFSGGAYNEQFF.

The chain employs TRBV7-2 and TRBJ1-5; tentatively, D is TRBD1 (6 bases). This CDR3 is built from 15 residues. Germline V gives CDR1 SGHTA, CDR2 FQGNSA. V lost 5 bases, J lost 4 bases, and 15 bases lay in between. Here the CDR3 reads CASSREWGANQPQHF. CDR3 DNA: TGTGCCAGCAGCAGAGAGTGGGGGGCAAATCAGCCCCAGCATTTT.